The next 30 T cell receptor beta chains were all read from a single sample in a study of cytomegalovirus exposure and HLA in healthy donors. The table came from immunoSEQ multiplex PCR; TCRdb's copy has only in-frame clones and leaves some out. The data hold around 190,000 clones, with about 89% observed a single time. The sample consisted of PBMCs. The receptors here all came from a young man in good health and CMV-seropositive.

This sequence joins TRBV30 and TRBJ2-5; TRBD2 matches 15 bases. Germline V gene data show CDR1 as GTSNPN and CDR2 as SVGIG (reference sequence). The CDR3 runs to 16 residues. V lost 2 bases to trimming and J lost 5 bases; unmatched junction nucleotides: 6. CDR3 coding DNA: TGTGCCTGGAGTCCTGGGACTAGCGGGGGGTCGGAGACCCAGTACTTC. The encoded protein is CAWSPGTSGGSETQYF.

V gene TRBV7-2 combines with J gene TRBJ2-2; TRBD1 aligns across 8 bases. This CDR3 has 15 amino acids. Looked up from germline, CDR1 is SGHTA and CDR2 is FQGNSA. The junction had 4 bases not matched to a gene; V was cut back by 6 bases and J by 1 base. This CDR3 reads CASRPTGGNTGELFF. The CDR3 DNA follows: TGTGCCAGCAGACCCACAGGGGGGAACACCGGGGAGCTGTTTTTT.

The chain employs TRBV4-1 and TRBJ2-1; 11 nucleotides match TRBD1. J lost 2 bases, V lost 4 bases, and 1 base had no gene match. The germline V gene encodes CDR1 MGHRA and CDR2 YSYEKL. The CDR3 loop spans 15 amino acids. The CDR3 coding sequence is TGCGCCAGCAGCCCGGGACAGGGGGCCTACAATGAGCAGTTCTTC. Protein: CASSPGQGAYNEQFF.

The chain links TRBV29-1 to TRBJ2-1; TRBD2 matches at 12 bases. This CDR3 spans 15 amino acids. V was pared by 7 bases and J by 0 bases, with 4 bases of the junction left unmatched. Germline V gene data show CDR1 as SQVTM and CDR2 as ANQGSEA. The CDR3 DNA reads TGCAGCGCAGCGACTAGCGGGAGCTCCTACAATGAGCAGTTCTTC. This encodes CSAATSGSSYNEQFF.

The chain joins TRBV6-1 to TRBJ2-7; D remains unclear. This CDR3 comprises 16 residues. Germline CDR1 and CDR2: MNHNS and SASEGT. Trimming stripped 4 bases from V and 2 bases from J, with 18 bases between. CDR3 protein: CASSGVYVPSPYEQYF. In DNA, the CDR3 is TGTGCCAGCAGTGGGGTTTACGTACCAAGCCCCTACGAGCAGTACTTC.

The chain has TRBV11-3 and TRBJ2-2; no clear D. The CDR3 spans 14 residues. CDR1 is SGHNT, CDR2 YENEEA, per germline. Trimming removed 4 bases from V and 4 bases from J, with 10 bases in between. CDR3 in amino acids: CASSSPPLTGELFF. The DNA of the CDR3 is TGTGCCAGCAGCTCTCCCCCACTCACCGGGGAGCTGTTTTTT.

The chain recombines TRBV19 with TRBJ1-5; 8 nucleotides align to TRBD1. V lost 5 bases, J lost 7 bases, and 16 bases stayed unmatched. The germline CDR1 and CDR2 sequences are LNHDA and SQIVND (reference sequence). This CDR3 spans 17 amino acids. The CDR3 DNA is TGTGCCAGTAGTGTCTGGACAGGGCGGCGACTAAACCAGCCCCAGCATTTT. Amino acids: CASSVWTGRRLNQPQHF. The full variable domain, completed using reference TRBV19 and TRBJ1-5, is DGGITQSPKYLFRKEGQNVTLSCEQNLNHDAMYWYRQDPGQGLRLIYYSQIVNDFQKGDIAEGYSVSREKKESFPLTVTSAQKNPTAFYLCASSVWTGRRLNQPQHFGDGTRLSIL.

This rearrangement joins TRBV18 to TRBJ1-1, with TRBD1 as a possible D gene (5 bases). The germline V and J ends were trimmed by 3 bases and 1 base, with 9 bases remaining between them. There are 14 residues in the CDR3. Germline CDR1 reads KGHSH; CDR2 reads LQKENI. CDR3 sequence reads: CASSPGPRNTEAFF. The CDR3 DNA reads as TGTGCCAGCTCACCGGGACCCAGGAACACTGAAGCTTTCTTT.

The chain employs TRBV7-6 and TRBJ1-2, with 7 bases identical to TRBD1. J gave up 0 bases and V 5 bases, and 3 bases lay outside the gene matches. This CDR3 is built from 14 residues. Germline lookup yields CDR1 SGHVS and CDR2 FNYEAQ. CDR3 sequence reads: CASSGGTANYGYTF. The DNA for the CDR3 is TGTGCCAGCAGCGGAGGGACAGCTAACTATGGCTACACCTTC.

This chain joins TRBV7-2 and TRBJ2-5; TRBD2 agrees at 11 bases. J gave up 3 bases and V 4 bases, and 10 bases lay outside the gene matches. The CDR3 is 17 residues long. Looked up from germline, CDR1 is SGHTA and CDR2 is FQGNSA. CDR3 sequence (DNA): TGTGCCAGCAGCTCCCATCAGTTAGCGGGGGGGAAAGAGACCCAGTACTTC. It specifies CASSSHQLAGGKETQYF.

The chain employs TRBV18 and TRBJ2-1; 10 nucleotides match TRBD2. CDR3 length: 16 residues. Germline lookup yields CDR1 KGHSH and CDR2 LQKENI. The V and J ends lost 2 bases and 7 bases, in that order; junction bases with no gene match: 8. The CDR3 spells CASSPITSGTRNEQFF. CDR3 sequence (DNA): TGTGCCAGCTCACCAATAACTAGCGGGACCAGGAATGAGCAGTTCTTC. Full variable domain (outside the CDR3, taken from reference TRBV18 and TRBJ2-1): NAGVMQNPRHLVRRRGQEARLRCSPMKGHSHVYWYRQLPEEGLKFMVYLQKENIIDESGMPKERFSAEFPKEGPSILRIQQVVRGDSAAYFCASSPITSGTRNEQFFGPGTRLTVL.

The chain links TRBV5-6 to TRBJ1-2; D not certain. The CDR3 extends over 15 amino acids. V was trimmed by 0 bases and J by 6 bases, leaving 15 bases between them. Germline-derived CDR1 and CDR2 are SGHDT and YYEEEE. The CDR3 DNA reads TGTGCCAGCAGCTTGGTACTCCCTTCCCCCGATGGCTACACCTTC. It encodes CASSLVLPSPDGYTF.

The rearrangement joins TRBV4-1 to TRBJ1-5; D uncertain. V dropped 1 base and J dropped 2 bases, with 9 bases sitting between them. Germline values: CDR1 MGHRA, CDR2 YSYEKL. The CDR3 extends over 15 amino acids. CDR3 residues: CASSQVGGGNQPQHF. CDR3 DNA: TGCGCCAGCAGCCAAGTTGGCGGGGGCAATCAGCCCCAGCATTTT.

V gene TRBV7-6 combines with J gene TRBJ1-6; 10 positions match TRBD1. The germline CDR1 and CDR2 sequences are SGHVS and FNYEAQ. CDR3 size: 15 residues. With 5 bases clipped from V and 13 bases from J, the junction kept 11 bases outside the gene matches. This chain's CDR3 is CASSPGGTGVGPLHF. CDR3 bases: TGTGCCAGCAGCCCCGGCGGGACAGGGGTTGGTCCCCTCCACTTT.

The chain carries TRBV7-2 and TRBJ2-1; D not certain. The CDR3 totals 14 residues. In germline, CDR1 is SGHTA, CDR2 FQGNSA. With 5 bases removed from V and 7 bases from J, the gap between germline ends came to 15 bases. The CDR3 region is CASSPEPMGNEQFF. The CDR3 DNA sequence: TGTGCCAGCAGCCCGGAACCCATGGGAAATGAGCAGTTCTTC.

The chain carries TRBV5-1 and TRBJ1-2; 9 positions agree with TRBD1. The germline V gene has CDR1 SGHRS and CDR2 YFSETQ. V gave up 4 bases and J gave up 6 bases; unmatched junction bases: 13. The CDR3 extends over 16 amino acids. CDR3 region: CASSTTGTGNIDGYTF. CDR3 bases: TGCGCCAGCAGCACCACCGGGACAGGGAACATCGATGGCTACACCTTC.

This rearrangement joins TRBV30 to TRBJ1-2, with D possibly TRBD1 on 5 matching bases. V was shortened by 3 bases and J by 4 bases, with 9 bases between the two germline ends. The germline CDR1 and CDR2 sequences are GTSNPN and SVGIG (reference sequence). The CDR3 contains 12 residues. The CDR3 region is CAWRGDIYGYTF. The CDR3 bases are TGTGCCTGGAGGGGGGATATCTATGGCTACACCTTC.

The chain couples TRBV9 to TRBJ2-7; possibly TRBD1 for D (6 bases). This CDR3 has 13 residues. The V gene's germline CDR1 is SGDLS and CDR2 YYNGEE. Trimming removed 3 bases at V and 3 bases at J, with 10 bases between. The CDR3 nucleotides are TGTGCCAGCAGCGGGGACAAGAACTACGAGCAGTACTTC. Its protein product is CASSGDKNYEQYF.

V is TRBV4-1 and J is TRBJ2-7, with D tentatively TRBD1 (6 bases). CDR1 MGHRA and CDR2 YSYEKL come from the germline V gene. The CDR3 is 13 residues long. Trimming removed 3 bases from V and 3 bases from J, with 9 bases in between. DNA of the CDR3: TGCGCCAGCAGCCAGATACAGGGCTACGAGCAGTACTTC. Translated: CASSQIQGYEQYF.

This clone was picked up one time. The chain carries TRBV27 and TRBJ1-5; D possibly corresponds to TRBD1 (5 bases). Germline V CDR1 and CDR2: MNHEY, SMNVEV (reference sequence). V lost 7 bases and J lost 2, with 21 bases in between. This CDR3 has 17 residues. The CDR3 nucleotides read TGTGCCAGCAAGGCCCGTCCAGGGAGGGTTCGCAATCAGCCCCAGCATTTT. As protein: CASKARPGRVRNQPQHF.

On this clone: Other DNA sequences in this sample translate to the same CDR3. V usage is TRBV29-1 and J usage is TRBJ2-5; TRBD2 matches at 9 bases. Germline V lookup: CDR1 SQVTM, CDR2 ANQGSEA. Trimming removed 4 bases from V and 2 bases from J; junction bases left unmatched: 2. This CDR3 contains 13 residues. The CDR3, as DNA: TGCAGCGTTGGAGCGGGAGGACAAGAGACCCAGTACTTC. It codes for CSVGAGGQETQYF.

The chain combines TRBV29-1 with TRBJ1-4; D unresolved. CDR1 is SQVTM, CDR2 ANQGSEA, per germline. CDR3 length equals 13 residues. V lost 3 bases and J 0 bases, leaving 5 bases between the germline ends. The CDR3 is CSVEGATNEKLFF. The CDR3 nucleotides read TGCAGCGTTGAGGGTGCAACTAATGAAAAACTGTTTTTT.

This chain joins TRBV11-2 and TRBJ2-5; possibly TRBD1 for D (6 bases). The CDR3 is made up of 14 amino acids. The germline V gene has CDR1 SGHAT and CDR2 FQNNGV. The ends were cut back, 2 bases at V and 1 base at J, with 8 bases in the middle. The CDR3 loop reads CASSLRQAQETQYF. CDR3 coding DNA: TGTGCCAGCAGCTTAAGACAGGCCCAAGAGACCCAGTACTTC.

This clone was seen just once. In DNA, the CDR3 is TGTGCCAGCAGTGAGGGACTCCGTTCATACAATGAGCAGTTCTTC. Protein: CASSEGLRSYNEQFF. J is TRBJ2-1 and V is TRBV2; TRBD2 is a possible D gene (6 bases). CDR3 length equals 15 residues. The V end lost 3 bases, the J end lost 4 bases, and 13 bases lay between the germline ends. Germline V CDR1 and CDR2: SNHLY, FYNNEI.

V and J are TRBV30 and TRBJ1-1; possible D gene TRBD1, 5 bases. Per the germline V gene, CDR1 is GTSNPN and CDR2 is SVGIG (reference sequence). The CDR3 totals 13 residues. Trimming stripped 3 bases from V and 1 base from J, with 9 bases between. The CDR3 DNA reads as TGTGCCTGGAGGGACACTTCGAACACTGAAGCTTTCTTT. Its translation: CAWRDTSNTEAFF. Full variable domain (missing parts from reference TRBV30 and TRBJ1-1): SQTIHQWPATLVQPVGSPLSLECTVEGTSNPNLYWYRQAAGRGLQLLFYSVGIGQISSEVPQNLSASRPQDRQFILSSKKLLLSDSGFYLCAWRDTSNTEAFFGQGTRLTVV.

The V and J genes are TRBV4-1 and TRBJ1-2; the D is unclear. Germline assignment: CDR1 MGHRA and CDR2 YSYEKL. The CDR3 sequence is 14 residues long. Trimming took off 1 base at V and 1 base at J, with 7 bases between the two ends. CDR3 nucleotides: TGCGCCAGCAGCCAAGCGGACGGTAACTATGGCTACACCTTC. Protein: CASSQADGNYGYTF.

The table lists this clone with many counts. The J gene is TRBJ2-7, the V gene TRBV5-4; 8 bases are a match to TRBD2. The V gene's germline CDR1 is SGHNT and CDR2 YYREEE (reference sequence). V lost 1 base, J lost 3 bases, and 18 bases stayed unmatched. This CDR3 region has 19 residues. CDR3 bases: TGTGCCAGCAGCTTGTCTTCGGGACTAGTAACCCATTCTCACTACGAGCAGTACTTC. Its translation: CASSLSSGLVTHSHYEQYF. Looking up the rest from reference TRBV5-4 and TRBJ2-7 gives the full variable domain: ETGVTQSPTHLIKTRGQQVTLRCSSQSGHNTVSWYQQALGQGPQFIFQYYREEENGRGNFPPRFSGLQFPNYSSELNVNALELDDSALYLCASSLSSGLVTHSHYEQYFGPGTRLTVT.

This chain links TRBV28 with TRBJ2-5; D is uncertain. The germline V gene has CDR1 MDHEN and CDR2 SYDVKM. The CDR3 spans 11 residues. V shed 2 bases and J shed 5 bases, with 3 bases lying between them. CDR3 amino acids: CASSLVETQYF. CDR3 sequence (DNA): TGTGCCAGCAGTTTAGTCGAGACCCAGTACTTC.

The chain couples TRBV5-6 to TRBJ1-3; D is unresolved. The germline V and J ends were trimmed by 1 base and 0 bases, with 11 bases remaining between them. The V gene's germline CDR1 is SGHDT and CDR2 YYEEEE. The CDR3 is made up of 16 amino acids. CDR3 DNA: TGTGCCAGCAGCTTGAAGGCCCTTCTCTCTGGAAACACCATATATTTT. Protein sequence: CASSLKALLSGNTIYF.

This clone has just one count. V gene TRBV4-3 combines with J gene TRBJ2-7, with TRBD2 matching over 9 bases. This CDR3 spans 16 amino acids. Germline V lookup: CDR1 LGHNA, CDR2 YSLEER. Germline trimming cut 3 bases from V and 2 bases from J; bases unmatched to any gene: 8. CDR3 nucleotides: TGCGCCAGCAGCCAGGGACTAGCCGGGGAGGCCTACGAGCAGTACTTC. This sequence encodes CASSQGLAGEAYEQYF.